The clone carrying this TCR beta chain appeared once. This sample was included in a study of blood T cell repertoires in COVID-19. Whole-study context: From the United States, Italy and Spain came samples of acute and convalescent COVID-19.

The protocol was immunoSEQ multiplex PCR, while the TCRdb copy is restricted to in-frame clones and leaves out a portion. Here the sample spans nearly 25,000 clones, more than 75% being singletons. Trimming removed 1 base from V and 6 bases from J; junction bases left unmatched: 8. Germline lookup yields CDR1 SQVTM and CDR2 ANQGSEA. The CDR3 sequence is 16 residues long. Sequences were obtained from peripheral blood. The receptor was isolated from a human donor in a cohort sampled during active COVID-19. V is TRBV29-1 and J is TRBJ2-3; 12 bases are shared with TRBD2. For the CDR3, the DNA is TGCAGCGTTGAAGGGCCTAGCGGGGGGGCCTTGGATACGCAGTATTTT. It specifies CSVEGPSGGALDTQYF.